These 26 T cell receptor beta chains were all obtained from the same sample, sequenced in a study of graft-versus-host responses after intestinal transplantation. Their antigen targets remain unknown. The method was immunoSEQ multiplex PCR; TCRdb's version includes in-frame clones alone and lacks a portion of them. The sample shows 45,000 to 50,000 clones, over 90% of them seen only once. The specimen comprised unstimulated CD4+ T cells sorted from spleen or lymph node cells, sampled before transplant. All receptors derive from a human donor who was the organ donor for an intestinal transplant.

The chain uses TRBV10-3 and TRBJ2-1, with D possibly being TRBD2 (6 bases). This CDR3 spans 15 amino acids. CDR1 is ENHRY and CDR2 is SYGVKD in the germline V gene. Trimming took 6 bases from V and 9 from J, leaving 21 bases between them. CDR3 nucleotide sequence: TGTGCCATCAGCACCACTAGTCCGAGTAGCGGTGAGCAGTTCTTC. Its protein product is CAISTTSPSSGEQFF.

This clone appeared once. The chain carries TRBV10-3 and TRBJ2-2; D possibly corresponds to TRBD2 (6 bases). CDR1 is ENHRY and CDR2 is SYGVKD in the germline V gene. The CDR3 runs 14 residues. Trimming took off 10 bases at V and 3 bases at J, with 15 bases between the two ends. The CDR3 loop reads CATRGTRDTGELFF. For the CDR3, the DNA is TGTGCCACCCGCGGGACTCGAGACACCGGGGAGCTGTTTTTT.

This clone came up once. V and J are TRBV30 and TRBJ2-7; D unclear. V gave up 0 bases and J gave up 6 bases, with 15 bases separating them. The CDR3 sequence is 14 residues long. Looked up from germline, CDR1 is GTSNPN and CDR2 is SVGIG (reference sequence). This CDR3 is CAWSVRRVPTEQYF. The CDR3 DNA sequence: TGTGCCTGGAGTGTACGTCGAGTACCCACCGAGCAGTACTTC. Complete variable domain (other parts from reference TRBV30 and TRBJ2-7): SQTIHQWPATLVQPVGSPLSLECTVEGTSNPNLYWYRQAAGRGLQLLFYSVGIGQISSEVPQNLSASRPQDRQFILSSKKLLLSDSGFYLCAWSVRRVPTEQYFGPGTRLTVT.

The chain carries TRBV11-2 and TRBJ1-1; 7 bases are a match to TRBD1. The length of the CDR3 is 14 residues. Germline V lookup: CDR1 SGHAT, CDR2 FQNNGV. J was trimmed by 4 bases and V by 5 bases; bases with no gene match: 7. The CDR3 sequence is CASSRQGRGTEAFF. CDR3 bases: TGTGCCAGCAGCCGACAGGGACGGGGCACTGAAGCTTTCTTT.

About this clone itself: Germline is not matched at one junction end, which may reflect a read error. The CDR3 loop reads CASSRGGPYERYF. The CDR3, as DNA: TGTGCCAGCAGCCGGGGGGGTCCCTACGAGCGGTACTTC. This chain joins TRBV5-6 and TRBJ2-7; TRBD2 aligns across 8 bases. The CDR3 has 13 residues. Germline V gene data show CDR1 as SGHDT and CDR2 as YYEEEE.

The genes are TRBV28 and TRBJ2-7; TRBD1 is a possible D gene (5 bases). Germline V CDR1 and CDR2: MDHEN, SYDVKM. V dropped 6 bases and J dropped 3 bases, with 18 bases sitting between them. The length of the CDR3 is 15 residues. CDR3 region: CASSSTGHIVYEQYF. In DNA, the CDR3 is TGTGCCAGCAGCTCTACTGGACATATTGTCTACGAGCAGTACTTC. Full variable domain (outside the CDR3, taken from reference TRBV28 and TRBJ2-7): DVKVTQSSRYLVKRTGEKVFLECVQDMDHENMFWYRQDPGLGLRLIYFSYDVKMKEKGDIPEGYSVSREKKERFSLILESASTNQTSMYLCASSSTGHIVYEQYFGPGTRLTVT.

J is TRBJ2-5 and V is TRBV10-3; 8 bases are a match to TRBD2. The V gene's germline CDR1 is ENHRY and CDR2 SYGVKD. V was pared by 9 bases and J by 1 base, with 4 bases of the junction left unmatched. CDR3 size: 13 residues. CDR3 in amino acids: CAIASGSQETQYF. As DNA, the CDR3 is TGTGCCATAGCTAGCGGGTCCCAAGAGACCCAGTACTTC.

The chain combines TRBV5-5 with TRBJ1-5; weak D call: TRBD1 (5 bases). The V end was cut by 0 bases, the J end by 4 bases, with 8 bases between. The germline V gene has CDR1 SGHKS and CDR2 YYEKEE (reference sequence). The CDR3 has 14 amino acids. CDR3 residues: CASSLVGGNQPQHF. Written as DNA, the CDR3 is TGTGCCAGCAGCTTGGTGGGGGGGAATCAGCCCCAGCATTTT.

The CDR3 DNA reads TGTGCCACGATTCTTCCGGGGACATCCTACGAGCAGTACTTC. This codes for CATILPGTSYEQYF. V and J are TRBV28 and TRBJ2-7; D might be TRBD1 (6 bases). V was cut by 10 bases and J by 1 base, with 17 bases left in between. CDR1 and CDR2 from the germline V gene are MDHEN and SYDVKM. This CDR3 region has 14 residues.

There are a few counts of this clone. This sequence joins TRBV7-3 and TRBJ2-3; 8 bases map to TRBD1. This CDR3 has 14 amino acids. With V trimmed by 3 bases and J by 1 base, 0 bases remained unmatched. The germline V gene encodes CDR1 SGHTA and CDR2 FQGTGA. The CDR3 region has the DNA TGTGCCAGCAGCTTGACAGGGGGCACAGATACGCAGTATTTT. This encodes CASSLTGGTDTQYF.

The rearrangement links TRBV30 to TRBJ2-6; tentatively, D is TRBD1 (6 bases). CDR3 length: 15 residues. V was pared by 8 bases and J by 4 bases, with 18 bases between. Germline CDR1 is GTSNPN and CDR2 is SVGIG (reference sequence). CDR3 residues: CALGLRGTGANVLTF. The DNA of the CDR3 is TGTGCCCTCGGGTTGAGGGGGACCGGGGCCAACGTCCTGACTTTC.

The chain carries TRBV7-3 and TRBJ2-7; D call uncertain. Germline V CDR1 and CDR2: SGHTA, FQGTGA. Trimming cost V 5 bases and J 2 bases, with 16 bases left between them. CDR3 length equals 15 residues. The CDR3: CASSPQPQPTYEQYF. DNA of the CDR3: TGTGCCAGCAGCCCTCAGCCCCAGCCCACCTACGAGCAGTACTTC.

V gene TRBV18 combines with J gene TRBJ2-1, with D uncertain. The CDR3 has 12 amino acids. Germline values: CDR1 KGHSH, CDR2 LQKENI. V lost 3 bases and J 9 bases, leaving 9 bases between the germline ends. The CDR3 DNA is TGTGCCAGCTCACCGCCCTCCCGTGAGCAGTTCTTC. Translated: CASSPPSREQFF.

The V and J genes are TRBV6-5 and TRBJ2-3; 8 positions match TRBD1. Looked up from germline, CDR1 is MNHEY and CDR2 is SVGAGI. Trimming took 2 bases from V and 2 from J; bases not matched to a gene: 0. The CDR3 loop spans 14 amino acids. CDR3 sequence reads: CASSYQGATDTQYF. The CDR3 DNA follows: TGTGCCAGCAGTTACCAGGGGGCCACAGATACGCAGTATTTT.

The genes are TRBV19 and TRBJ1-4; 7 bases are a match to TRBD1. This CDR3 has 15 residues. V was pared by 2 bases and J by 5 bases, with 5 bases of the junction left unmatched. Looked up from germline, CDR1 is LNHDA and CDR2 is SQIVND (reference sequence). The CDR3 spells CASSIPGQLNEKLFF. CDR3 bases: TGTGCCAGTAGTATACCGGGACAGTTGAATGAAAAACTGTTTTTT.

The chain has TRBV28 and TRBJ2-3; TRBD2 matches at 10 bases. V dropped 5 bases and J dropped 1; count of bases not matched to a gene: 27. Germline CDR1 MDHEN, CDR2 SYDVKM. This CDR3 has 23 residues. In DNA, the CDR3 is TGTGCCAGCAGTACCCGGGACGCGTTCCCAGGGCTAGCGGGAGTGGGAGGCACAGATACGCAGTATTTT. It codes for CASSTRDAFPGLAGVGGTDTQYF.

This clone was recorded once. J is TRBJ2-1 and V is TRBV4-3, with a weak D call TRBD2 (6 bases). Germline CDR1 and CDR2: LGHNA and YSLEER. V shed 4 bases and J shed 6 bases, with 25 bases lying between them. The CDR3 contains 18 residues. CDR3 amino acids: CASSPNQPPGLQTNEQFF. Written as DNA, the CDR3 is TGCGCCAGCAGCCCGAACCAGCCCCCGGGACTCCAAACCAATGAGCAGTTCTTC.

The chain carries TRBV9 and TRBJ1-4, with 8 bases aligning to TRBD1. The V and J ends lost 2 bases and 4 bases, in that order; junction bases with no gene match: 1. Germline assignment: CDR1 SGDLS and CDR2 YYNGEE. CDR3 size: 14 residues. The CDR3 DNA follows: TGTGCCAGCAGCGTGGGACAGGTTAATGAAAAACTGTTTTTT. Amino acids: CASSVGQVNEKLFF.

The chain's CDR3 is CASSLARTSPTDTQYF. The DNA of the CDR3 is TGTGCCAGCAGCTTAGCCCGGACTAGTCCCACAGATACGCAGTATTTT. The chain joins TRBV7-9 to TRBJ2-3, with 7 bases fitting TRBD2. The V gene end was trimmed by 0 bases and the J gene end by 2 bases; junction bases not matched to a gene: 5. The CDR3 covers 16 residues. CDR1 and CDR2 from the germline V gene are SEHNR and FQNEAQ (reference sequence).

The DNA of the CDR3 is TGTGCCAGCAGCCAAGACCTCCCTAGCACTGAAGCTTTCTTT. This translates into CASSQDLPSTEAFF. The chain is built from TRBV11-2 and TRBJ1-1; the D is unclear. Germline V CDR1 and CDR2: SGHAT, FQNNGV. Trimming pared 5 bases from V and 4 bases from J, leaving 14 bases between. The CDR3 length is 14 residues.

This clone occurred once. The chain uses TRBV18 and TRBJ2-7; the D gene is possibly TRBD2 (5 bases). The V end was cut by 3 bases, the J end by 0 bases, with 9 bases between. CDR3 length equals 14 residues. Per germline, CDR1 KGHSH and CDR2 LQKENI. The CDR3 nucleotides are TGTGCCAGCTCACCCTCCGGGATCTCCTACGAGCAGTACTTC. Translating it yields CASSPSGISYEQYF.

The chain carries TRBV7-2 and TRBJ2-7; D possibly uses TRBD1 or TRBD2 (6 bases each). The CDR3 totals 13 residues. The V gene's germline CDR1 is SGHTA and CDR2 FQGNSA. Trimming cost V 5 bases and J 7 bases, with 15 bases left between them. Here the CDR3 DNA reads TGTGCCAGCAGCCGCAACAGGGCGGGGGAGCAGTACTTC. Its translation: CASSRNRAGEQYF.

This chain uses TRBV19 with TRBJ2-2; 11 bases match TRBD2. The CDR3 spans 20 residues. After removal of 1 base from V and 5 bases from J, the junction contained 15 bases not matched to a gene. Germline CDR1 is LNHDA and CDR2 is SQIVND (reference sequence). CDR3 protein: CASSIGRGPLAGGRTGELFF. The CDR3 DNA sequence: TGTGCCAGTAGTATAGGCCGGGGACCTCTAGCGGGAGGTAGGACCGGGGAGCTGTTTTTT. Together with reference TRBV19 and TRBJ2-2, the CDR3 gives the full variable domain: DGGITQSPKYLFRKEGQNVTLSCEQNLNHDAMYWYRQDPGQGLRLIYYSQIVNDFQKGDIAEGYSVSREKKESFPLTVTSAQKNPTAFYLCASSIGRGPLAGGRTGELFFGEGSRLTVL.

This chain uses TRBV19 with TRBJ2-2; no firm D call. Trimming stripped 1 base from V and 1 base from J, with 4 bases between. CDR3 length: 14 residues. CDR1 and CDR2 (germline): LNHDA, SQIVND (reference sequence). Written as DNA, the CDR3 is TGTGCCAGTAGTATAGTAGGGAACACCGGGGAGCTGTTTTTT. Translated: CASSIVGNTGELFF.

The genes are TRBV5-6 and TRBJ1-1; the match to TRBD1 covers 7 bases. The CDR3 consists of 14 residues. The ends lost 5 bases at V and 4 bases at J; junction bases unmatched: 8. CDR1 and CDR2 from the germline V gene are SGHDT and YYEEEE. In DNA, the CDR3 is TGTGCCAGCAGTCAAACAGGGGTAGGCACTGAAGCTTTCTTT. This gives the protein CASSQTGVGTEAFF. Together with reference TRBV5-6 and TRBJ1-1, the CDR3 gives the full variable domain: DAGVTQSPTHLIKTRGQQVTLRCSPKSGHDTVSWYQQALGQGPQFIFQYYEEEERQRGNFPDRFSGHQFPNYSSELNVNALLLGDSALYLCASSQTGVGTEAFFGQGTRLTVV.

The chain has TRBV25-1 and TRBJ2-7; TRBD1 or TRBD2 may be the D gene (7 bases each). Germline V gene data show CDR1 as MGHDK and CDR2 as SYGVNS. The CDR3 spans 13 residues. V dropped 10 bases and J dropped 4 bases, with 17 bases sitting between them. The CDR3 protein is CATPGGQRYEQYF. DNA for the CDR3: TGTGCCACCCCGGGGGGACAGCGGTACGAGCAGTACTTC.